This passage covers 18 T cell receptor beta chains from one sample sequenced in a study of identical twins. TCRdb re-called the 5' RACE reads through MiXCR, storing one row per CDR3 protein. The data show around 680,000 distinct CDR3 sequences, with around 8.6% seen just once and approximately 0.89% held by the top ten. The sample was also reused in another study, on yellow fever vaccine responses in identical twins.

Source material: PBMCs. The receptors here all came from a woman younger than 35 in good health.

V gene TRBV4-3 combines with J gene TRBJ2-7; a possible D gene is TRBD2 (6 bases). The CDR3 loop spans 14 amino acids. Germline loops: CDR1 LGHNA, CDR2 YSLEER. V lost 0 bases and J lost 6, with 12 bases in between. The CDR3 nucleotides read TGCGCCAGCAGCCAAGATAGTTATAGCGGCGAGCAGTACTTC. This translates into CASSQDSYSGEQYF.

This clonotype occurred a few times. V and J are TRBV6-1 and TRBJ2-7; D perhaps matches TRBD2 (5 bases). The CDR3 is 14 amino acids. With 6 bases removed from V and 0 bases from J, the gap between germline ends came to 12 bases. Germline V CDR1 and CDR2: MNHNS, SASEGT. The CDR3, as DNA: TGTGCCAGCAGCTGGGAGACGAGCTCCTACGAGCAGTACTTC. Encoded protein: CASSWETSSYEQYF.

The table lists this clonotype with a few counts. V and J are TRBV9 and TRBJ2-7; 10 nucleotides agree with TRBD2. CDR1 and CDR2 (germline): SGDLS, YYNGEE. The V gene end was trimmed by 3 bases and the J gene end by 2 bases; junction bases not matched to a gene: 5. The CDR3 spans 15 residues. The CDR3 loop reads CASSASSGSTYEQYF. The CDR3 nucleotides read TGTGCCAGCAGCGCATCTAGCGGGAGCACCTACGAGCAGTACTTC.

This clonotype showed up just a few times. The chain combines TRBV18 with TRBJ1-5; 8 bases are a match to TRBD1. Germline V lookup: CDR1 KGHSH, CDR2 LQKENI. J lost 3 bases, V lost 3 bases, and 7 bases had no gene match. CDR3 length equals 16 residues. The CDR3 DNA sequence: TGTGCCAGCTCACCTAGCCGGACAGGGATCAATCAGCCCCAGCATTTT. As protein: CASSPSRTGINQPQHF. Variable domain in full (rest from reference TRBV18 and TRBJ1-5): NAGVMQNPRHLVRRRGQEARLRCSPMKGHSHVYWYRQLPEEGLKFMVYLQKENIIDESGMPKERFSAEFPKEGPSILRIQQVVRGDSAAYFCASSPSRTGINQPQHFGDGTRLSIL.

This clonotype was counted only a few times. This may stem from a read error, because a much larger clone lies one nucleotide away. The V call is TRBV5-1, the J call TRBJ1-3; no definite D call. The CDR3 has 13 amino acids. V lost 0 bases, J lost 0 bases, and 1 base lay in between. Per germline, CDR1 SGHRS and CDR2 YFSETQ. As DNA, the CDR3 is TGCGCCAGCAGCTTGGTCTCTGGAAACACCATATATTTT. This encodes CASSLVSGNTIYF.

This clonotype has a handful of counts. The gene calls are TRBV7-6 and TRBJ1-2; D may be TRBD1 (5 bases). This CDR3 contains 16 residues. Germline CDR1 SGHVS, CDR2 FNYEAQ. V was shortened by 0 bases and J by 1 base, with 12 bases between the two germline ends. CDR3 sequence reads: CASSLAGADFNYGYTF. The CDR3 nucleotides are TGTGCCAGCAGCTTAGCAGGGGCAGACTTTAACTATGGCTACACCTTC. Full variable domain (remainder filled in from reference TRBV7-6 and TRBJ1-2): GAGVSQSPRYKVTKRGQDVALRCDPISGHVSLYWYRQALGQGPEFLTYFNYEAQQDKSGLPNDRFSAERPEGSISTLTIQRTEQRDSAMYRCASSLAGADFNYGYTFGSGTRLTVV.

This clonotype was counted ten times or more. The CDR3 DNA is TGTGCCACCTCCGACAGGTACGAGCAGTACTTC. Protein: CATSDRYEQYF. The chain employs TRBV24-1 and TRBJ2-7; TRBD1 might be the D (6 bases). The CDR3 length is 11 residues. The V gene lost 9 bases and the J gene lost 4 bases, with 9 bases spanning the gap. Germline V gene data show CDR1 as KGHDR and CDR2 as SFDVKD.

The rearrangement links TRBV6-2 or TRBV6-3 to TRBJ2-1; 11 nucleotides align to TRBD2. V gave up 0 bases and J gave up 0 bases; unmatched junction bases: 1. The germline gives CDR1 MNHEY, CDR2 SVGEGT. The CDR3 runs to 17 residues. CDR3 protein: CASSYSTSGVSYNEQFF. The CDR3 DNA follows: TGTGCCAGCAGTTACTCGACTAGCGGGGTCTCCTACAATGAGCAGTTCTTC.

Turning to this clonotype: A single base separates this from a much larger clone, so it may be a read error. The gene calls are TRBV5-5 and TRBJ2-7; the match to TRBD1 covers 7 bases. V trimming: 4 bases; J trimming: 5 bases; junction bases outside the gene matches: 6. The CDR3 totals 13 residues. The germline V gene has CDR1 SGHKS and CDR2 YYEKEE (reference sequence). The CDR3 sequence: CASSPGDSHEQYF. Here the CDR3 DNA reads TGTGCCAGCAGCCCCGGGGACAGCCACGAGCAGTACTTC. The complete variable domain, with remaining parts taken from reference TRBV5-5 and TRBJ2-7, reads DAGVTQSPTHLIKTRGQQVTLRCSPISGHKSVSWYQQVLGQGPQFIFQYYEKEERGRGNFPDRFSARQFPNYSSELNVNALLLGDSALYLCASSPGDSHEQYFGPGTRLTVT.

This clonotype showed up just a few times. V usage is TRBV19 and J usage is TRBJ1-6, with a tentative D call TRBD1 (6 bases). V lost 7 bases and J 9 bases, leaving 13 bases between the germline ends. The CDR3 is 13 residues long. Germline V lookup: CDR1 LNHDA, CDR2 SQIVND (reference sequence). This CDR3 reads CASMGGAGSPLHF. CDR3 DNA: TGTGCCAGTATGGGGGGCGCGGGTTCACCCCTCCACTTT. Complete variable domain (other parts from reference TRBV19 and TRBJ1-6): DGGITQSPKYLFRKEGQNVTLSCEQNLNHDAMYWYRQDPGQGLRLIYYSQIVNDFQKGDIAEGYSVSREKKESFPLTVTSAQKNPTAFYLCASMGGAGSPLHFGNGTRLTVT.

The gene calls are TRBV6-5 and TRBJ2-1, with TRBD2 matching over 7 bases. Germline V gives CDR1 MNHEY, CDR2 SVGAGI. The CDR3 runs 15 residues. The J segment lost 5 bases and the V segment lost 2 bases, leaving 6 bases of the junction unmatched. DNA for the CDR3: TGTGCCAGCAGTTACGGACGGGGGGTTAACAATGAGCAGTTCTTC. Protein sequence: CASSYGRGVNNEQFF.

This clonotype came up many times. The chain joins TRBV7-3 to TRBJ2-3, with unresolved D. Trimming stripped 1 base from V and 3 bases from J, with 11 bases between. Per the germline V gene, CDR1 is SGHTA and CDR2 is FQGTGA. CDR3 length: 15 residues. CDR3 bases: TGTGCCAGCAGCTTAATTGGCAGCGTAACAGATACGCAGTATTTT. This encodes CASSLIGSVTDTQYF.

This clonotype was seen only a few times. CDR3 protein: CASSLPSGSMPDTQYF. The CDR3 DNA sequence: TGCGCCAGCAGCTTACCTAGCGGGAGTATGCCAGATACGCAGTATTTT. This chain uses TRBV5-1 with TRBJ2-3; 10 bases are shared with TRBD2. Germline V lookup: CDR1 SGHRS, CDR2 YFSETQ. The CDR3 sequence is 16 residues long. V dropped 2 bases and J dropped 4; count of bases not matched to a gene: 7.

This clonotype has more than one count but fewer than ten. This chain connects TRBV29-1 to TRBJ1-2, with 8 bases matching TRBD1. Germline CDR1 reads SQVTM; CDR2 reads ANQGSEA. The CDR3 has 13 residues. Trimming removed 8 bases from V and 2 bases from J; junction bases left unmatched: 7. The CDR3 DNA is TGCAGCTCGCGGACAGGGAACAACTATGGCTACACCTTC. This translates into CSSRTGNNYGYTF.

This clonotype was seen at least ten times. This chain joins TRBV27 and TRBJ2-1; D possibly corresponds to TRBD2 (5 bases). Trimming left V 3 bases short and J 9 bases short, with 9 bases between. The CDR3 has 12 residues. Germline lookup yields CDR1 MNHEY and CDR2 SMNVEV (reference sequence). The CDR3: CASSFLGGEQFF. The CDR3 DNA reads TGTGCCAGCAGTTTCCTTGGAGGTGAGCAGTTCTTC.

This sequence joins TRBV11-2 and TRBJ2-5, with a tentative D call TRBD2 (5 bases). The CDR3 covers 13 residues. Germline V CDR1 and CDR2: SGHAT, FQNNGV. Trimming shortened V by 8 bases and J by 1 base, and 11 bases separated the two germline ends. For the CDR3, the DNA is TGTGCCAGCGGGGTTCGGGGCCAAGAGACCCAGTACTTC. It specifies CASGVRGQETQYF. The full variable domain, with the rest looked up from reference TRBV11-2 and TRBJ2-5, is EAGVAQSPRYKIIEKRQSVAFWCNPISGHATLYWYQQILGQGPKLLIQFQNNGVVDDSQLPKDRFSAERLKGVDSTLKIQPAKLEDSAVYLCASGVRGQETQYFGPGTRLLVL.

The rearrangement uses TRBV29-1 and TRBJ2-2, with D unresolved. There are 13 residues in the CDR3. Germline V CDR1 and CDR2: SQVTM, ANQGSEA. V was shortened by 7 bases and J by 7 bases, with 16 bases between the two germline ends. This CDR3 is CSATDESGGELFF. The CDR3, as DNA: TGCAGCGCCACGGACGAATCTGGCGGGGAGCTGTTTTTT.

This clonotype was observed many times. The chain's CDR3 is CASSPTVGNQPQHF. CDR3 bases: TGTGCCAGCAGTCCGACAGTGGGCAATCAGCCCCAGCATTTT. This chain uses TRBV12-3 or TRBV12-4 with TRBJ1-5; maybe TRBD1 (5 bases). The length of the CDR3 is 14 residues. V dropped 5 bases and J dropped 2 bases, with 10 bases sitting between them.